This TCR beta chain was obtained from a study of glioma-infiltrating T cells. The CDR3 is 16 residues long. Deletions cut 0 bases from V and 0 bases from J, with 9 bases between. The germline V gene has CDR1 SGHTA and CDR2 FQGNSA. The iRepertoire nested amplicon-rescue multiplex PCR amplified TCR alpha and beta CDR3s from RNA. TCRdb re-called the multiplex PCR reads with MiXCR, one entry per CDR3 protein. Here the sample spans 95,000 to 150,000 distinct CDR3 sequences, about 23% being singletons. The chain joins TRBV7-2 to TRBJ2-1; D is possibly TRBD1 or TRBD2 (5 bases each). The sequencing sample was made of glioma tissue, nonneoplastic brain tissue, or PBMCs (not recorded which). The origin of this receptor is a human donor with low-grade glioma or glioblastoma, undergoing nonglioma brain surgery, or in good health (not recorded which). DNA for the CDR3: TGTGCCAGCAGCTTAGCCAAGGGGAGCTCCTACAATGAGCAGTTCTTC. It is translated as CASSLAKGSSYNEQFF.